This TCR beta chain was observed in a study of shared T cell receptors in the human thymus. TCRdb keeps only in-frame clones here, not all; method: immunoSEQ multiplex PCR. The table shows roughly 710,000 clones, with approximately 85% occurring only once. This clone was detected once. These data also formed part of another study, on human thymus T cells. That work adds: Healthy Finnish infants having corrective surgery for congenital heart defects served as donors. From resections taken during corrective heart surgery, the thymus tissue was obtained. Reports from related research described highly overlapping thymic repertoires among unrelated individuals.

The TCR sequence derives from a girl in the first two years of life with a congenital heart defect. Sequencing input: thymocytes.

CDR3 residues: CASSPQGGRDQPQHF. The CDR3 DNA is TGCGCCAGCAGCCCGCAAGGGGGAAGGGATCAGCCCCAGCATTTT. The J gene is TRBJ1-5, the V gene TRBV4-1; tentative D call: TRBD1 (6 bases). This CDR3 contains 15 residues. The V end lost 4 bases, the J end lost 5 bases, and 15 bases lay between the germline ends. CDR1 MGHRA and CDR2 YSYEKL come from the germline V gene.